This T cell receptor beta chain derives from a study of shared clonotypes between healthy human individuals. Looking at the study overall: The study enrolled a couple of women and three men aged 18 to 49. Study-wide findings and caveats: The study drew on few donors, limiting represented genetic and exposure-history diversity.

The authors divided CD4+ cells into CD45RA+ naive and CD45RA-negative memory subsets. In regard to this clone: Antigen specificity is unknown.

J was trimmed by 1 base and V by 6 bases; bases with no gene match: 8. The V gene's germline CDR1 is ENHRY and CDR2 SYGVKD. The CDR3 covers 16 residues. TCRdb's copy holds only in-frame clones and misses some; the assay was immunoSEQ multiplex PCR. The data contain roughly 1 million clones, around 75% of them singletons. Sequenced input: memory CD4+ T cells sorted from blood. Subset described: CD45RA-negative fraction. The clonotype originates from a man aged 18 to 30 in good health. The V call is TRBV10-3, the J call TRBJ2-2; 7 bases agree with TRBD1. The CDR3, as DNA: TGTGCCATCAGATCACCCGGACAGGAGAACACCGGGGAGCTGTTTTTT. Its translation is CAIRSPGQENTGELFF.